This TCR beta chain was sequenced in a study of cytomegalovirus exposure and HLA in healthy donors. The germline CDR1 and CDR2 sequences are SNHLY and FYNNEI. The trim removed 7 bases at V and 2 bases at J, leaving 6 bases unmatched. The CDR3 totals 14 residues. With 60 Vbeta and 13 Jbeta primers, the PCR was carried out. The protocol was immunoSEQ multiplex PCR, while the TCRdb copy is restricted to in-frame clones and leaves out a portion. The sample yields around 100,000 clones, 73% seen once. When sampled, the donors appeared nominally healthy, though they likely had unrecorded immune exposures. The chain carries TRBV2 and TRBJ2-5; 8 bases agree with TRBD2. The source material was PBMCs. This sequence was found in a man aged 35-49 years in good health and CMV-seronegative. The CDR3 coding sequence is TGTGCCAGCACCGGACTAGCAGGACAAGAGACCCAGTACTTC. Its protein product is CASTGLAGQETQYF.